This T cell receptor (beta chain) was sequenced for a study of blood T cell repertoires in COVID-19. Study as a whole: COVID-19 samples, acute and convalescent, were from the United States, Italy and Spain. PBMCs, B-cell-depleted T cells, or T cells were the source of the cDNA or gDNA that made up the material.

Data came from immunoSEQ multiplex PCR; TCRdb stores just in-frame clones and leaves some out. The sample records about 160,000 clones, 80% to 90% being singletons. Trimming cost V 11 bases and J 10 bases, with 18 bases left between them. Germline assignment: CDR1 MNHEY and CDR2 SVGAGI. The length of the CDR3 is 13 residues. The chain carries TRBV6-5 and TRBJ1-6, with D perhaps matching TRBD1 (6 bases). This TCR derives from a man aged 35-49 years with acute or convalescent COVID-19. What was sequenced was peripheral blood. The CDR3 region is CAEAGGANSPLHF. The CDR3 nucleotides are TGTGCCGAAGCGGGGGGCGCGAACTCACCCCTCCACTTT.